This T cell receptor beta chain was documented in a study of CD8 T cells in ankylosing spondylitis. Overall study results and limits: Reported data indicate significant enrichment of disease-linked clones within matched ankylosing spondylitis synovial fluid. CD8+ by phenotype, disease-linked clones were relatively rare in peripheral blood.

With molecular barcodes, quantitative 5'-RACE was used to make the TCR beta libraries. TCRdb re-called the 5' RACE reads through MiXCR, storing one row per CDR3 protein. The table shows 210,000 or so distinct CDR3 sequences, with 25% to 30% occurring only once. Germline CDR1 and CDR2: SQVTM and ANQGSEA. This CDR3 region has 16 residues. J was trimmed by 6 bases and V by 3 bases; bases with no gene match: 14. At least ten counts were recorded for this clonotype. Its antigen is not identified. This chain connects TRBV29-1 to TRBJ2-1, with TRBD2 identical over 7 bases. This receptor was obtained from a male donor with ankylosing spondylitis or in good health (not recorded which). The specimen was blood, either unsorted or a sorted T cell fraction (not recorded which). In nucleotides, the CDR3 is TGCAGCGTTGAGGGTCTAGGGGCTAGCGGTCGCAATGAGCAGTTCTTC. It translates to CSVEGLGASGRNEQFF.